This T cell receptor (beta chain) was recorded in a study of vaccination effects on CD4 cells after COVID-19. Using viral peptide pools, the ViraFEST assay grew out antigen-specific CD4+ T cells prior to sequencing. The culture ran for roughly 10 days before CD4+ T cells were isolated. The cohort was immunized with two doses of either the BNT162b2 or mRNA-1273 vaccine. Germline CDR1 KGHSH, CDR2 LQKENI. The V end was cut by 3 bases, the J end by 7 bases, with 15 bases between. This CDR3 has 15 amino acids. Measured with immunoSEQ multiplex PCR; TCRdb has only the in-frame clones, and not every one. This sample has around 30,000 clones, with roughly 74% found just once. Concerning this clone itself: Its cognate antigen is unknown.

The source is a human donor who received a COVID-19 vaccine. Sequencing used CD4+ T cells from PBMCs cultured with HCoV-NL63 spike peptides, obtained after COVID-19 vaccination. The chain carries TRBV18 and TRBJ2-2; D gene ambiguous. This chain's CDR3 is CASSPGLPRNGELFF. The CDR3 DNA follows: TGTGCCAGCTCACCGGGTCTTCCACGGAACGGGGAGCTGTTTTTT.